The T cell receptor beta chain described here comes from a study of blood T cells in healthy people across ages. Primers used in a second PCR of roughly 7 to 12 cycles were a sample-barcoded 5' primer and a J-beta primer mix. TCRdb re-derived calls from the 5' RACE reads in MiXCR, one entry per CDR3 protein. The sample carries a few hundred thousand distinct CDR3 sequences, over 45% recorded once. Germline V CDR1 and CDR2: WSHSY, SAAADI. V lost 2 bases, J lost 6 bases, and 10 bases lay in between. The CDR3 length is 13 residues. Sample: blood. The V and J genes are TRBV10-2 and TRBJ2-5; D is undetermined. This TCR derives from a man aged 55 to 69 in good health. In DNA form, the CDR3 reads TGCGCCAGCAGTGAGAGTCTCGCCCAGACCCAGTACTTC. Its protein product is CASSESLAQTQYF.